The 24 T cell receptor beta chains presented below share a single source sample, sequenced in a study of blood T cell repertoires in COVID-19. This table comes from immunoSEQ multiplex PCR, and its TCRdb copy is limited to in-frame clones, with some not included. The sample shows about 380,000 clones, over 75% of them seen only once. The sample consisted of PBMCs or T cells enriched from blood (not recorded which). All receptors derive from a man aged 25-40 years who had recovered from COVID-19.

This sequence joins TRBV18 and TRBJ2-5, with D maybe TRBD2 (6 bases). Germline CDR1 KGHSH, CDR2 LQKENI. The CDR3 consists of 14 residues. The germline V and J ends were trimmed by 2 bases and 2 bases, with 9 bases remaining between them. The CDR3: CASSPGLRQETQYF. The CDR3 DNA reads TGTGCCAGCTCACCAGGACTACGGCAAGAGACCCAGTACTTC.

CDR3 region: CASARGQGNSPLHF. CDR3 nucleotide sequence: TGTGCCAGCGCCCGCGGACAGGGGAATTCACCCCTCCACTTT. The V call is TRBV9, the J call TRBJ1-6, with 9 bases fitting TRBD1. J lost 7 bases, V lost 7 bases, and 6 bases had no gene match. CDR1 SGDLS and CDR2 YYNGEE come from the germline V gene. This CDR3 is 14 amino acids long.

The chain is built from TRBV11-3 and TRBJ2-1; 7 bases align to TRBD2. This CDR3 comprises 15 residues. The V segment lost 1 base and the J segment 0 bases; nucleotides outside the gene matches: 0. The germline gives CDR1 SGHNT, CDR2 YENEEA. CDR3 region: CASSLGGSSYNEQFF. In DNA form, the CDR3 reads TGTGCCAGCAGCTTAGGCGGGAGCTCCTACAATGAGCAGTTCTTC.

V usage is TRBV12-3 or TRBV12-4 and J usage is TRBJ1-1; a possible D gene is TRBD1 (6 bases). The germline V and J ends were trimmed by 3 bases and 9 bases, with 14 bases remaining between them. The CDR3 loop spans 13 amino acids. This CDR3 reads CASSFVAGAKAFF. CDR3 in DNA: TGTGCCAGCAGTTTCGTCGCGGGGGCAAAAGCTTTCTTT.

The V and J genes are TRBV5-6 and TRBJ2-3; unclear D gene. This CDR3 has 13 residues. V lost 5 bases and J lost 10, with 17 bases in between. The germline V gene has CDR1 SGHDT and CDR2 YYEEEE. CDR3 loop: CASSPSPPEAQYF. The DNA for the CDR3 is TGTGCCAGCAGTCCGAGCCCCCCCGAGGCGCAGTATTTT.

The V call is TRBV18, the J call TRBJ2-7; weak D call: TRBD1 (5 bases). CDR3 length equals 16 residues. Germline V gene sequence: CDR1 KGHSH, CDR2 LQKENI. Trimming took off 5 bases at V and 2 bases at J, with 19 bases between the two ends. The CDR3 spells CASSKTGWPTPYEQYF. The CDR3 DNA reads TGTGCCAGCTCAAAAACAGGTTGGCCAACTCCCTACGAGCAGTACTTC.

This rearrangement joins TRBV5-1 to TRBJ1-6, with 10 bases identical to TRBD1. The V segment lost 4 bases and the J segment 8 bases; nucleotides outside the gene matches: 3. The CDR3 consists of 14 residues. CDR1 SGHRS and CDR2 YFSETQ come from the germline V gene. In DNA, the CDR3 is TGCGCCAGCAGCCTCGGGACAGGGGATTCACCCCTCCACTTT. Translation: CASSLGTGDSPLHF.

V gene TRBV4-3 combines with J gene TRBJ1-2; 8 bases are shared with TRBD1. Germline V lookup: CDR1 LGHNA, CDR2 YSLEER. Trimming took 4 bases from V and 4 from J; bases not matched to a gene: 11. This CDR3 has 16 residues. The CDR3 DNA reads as TGCGCCAGCAGCCGAGAATTTGGACAGGGAGTCTATGGCTACACCTTC. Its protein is CASSREFGQGVYGYTF.

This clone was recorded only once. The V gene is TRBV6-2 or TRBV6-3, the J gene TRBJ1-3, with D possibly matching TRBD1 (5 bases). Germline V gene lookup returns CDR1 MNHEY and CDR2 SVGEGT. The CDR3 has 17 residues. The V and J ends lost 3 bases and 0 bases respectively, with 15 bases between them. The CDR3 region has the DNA TGTGCCAGCAGTTATCTCAGGGTCCTGATCTCTGGAAACACCATATATTTT. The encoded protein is CASSYLRVLISGNTIYF.

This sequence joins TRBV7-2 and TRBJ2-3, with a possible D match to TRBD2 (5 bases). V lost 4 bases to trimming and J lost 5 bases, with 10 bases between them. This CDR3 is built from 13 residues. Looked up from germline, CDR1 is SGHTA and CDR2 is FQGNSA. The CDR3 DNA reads TGTGCCAGCAGCTCCGCCGGGATAGATACGCAGTATTTT. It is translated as CASSSAGIDTQYF.

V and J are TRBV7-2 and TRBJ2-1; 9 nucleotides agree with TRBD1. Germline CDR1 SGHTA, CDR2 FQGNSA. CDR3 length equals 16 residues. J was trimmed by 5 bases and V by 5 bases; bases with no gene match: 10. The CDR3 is CASSTVPGQGHNEQFF. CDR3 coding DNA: TGTGCCAGCAGCACCGTCCCGGGACAGGGCCACAATGAGCAGTTCTTC. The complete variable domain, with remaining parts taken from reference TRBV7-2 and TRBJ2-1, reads GAGVSQSPSNKVTEKGKDVELRCDPISGHTALYWYRQSLGQGLEFLIYFQGNSAPDKSGLPSDRFSAERTGGSVSTLTIQRTQQEDSAVYLCASSTVPGQGHNEQFFGPGTRLTVL.

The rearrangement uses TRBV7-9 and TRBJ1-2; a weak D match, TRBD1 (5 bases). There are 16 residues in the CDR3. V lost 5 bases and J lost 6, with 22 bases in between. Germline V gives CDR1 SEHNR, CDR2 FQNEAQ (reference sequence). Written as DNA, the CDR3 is TGTGCCAGCAGCCCCGTGGGGGGTCCCTTTTTAGATGGCTACACCTTC. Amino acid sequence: CASSPVGGPFLDGYTF. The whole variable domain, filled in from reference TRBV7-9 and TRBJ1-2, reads DTGVSQNPRHKITKRGQNVTFRCDPISEHNRLYWYRQTLGQGPEFLTYFQNEAQLEKSRLLSDRFSAERPKGSFSTLEIQRTEQGDSAMYLCASSPVGGPFLDGYTFGSGTRLTVV.

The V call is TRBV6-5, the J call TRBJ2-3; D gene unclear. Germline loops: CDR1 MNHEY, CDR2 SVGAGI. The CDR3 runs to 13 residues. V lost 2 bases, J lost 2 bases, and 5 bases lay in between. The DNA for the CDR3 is TGTGCCAGCAGTTACCAGTTCACAGATACGCAGTATTTT. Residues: CASSYQFTDTQYF.

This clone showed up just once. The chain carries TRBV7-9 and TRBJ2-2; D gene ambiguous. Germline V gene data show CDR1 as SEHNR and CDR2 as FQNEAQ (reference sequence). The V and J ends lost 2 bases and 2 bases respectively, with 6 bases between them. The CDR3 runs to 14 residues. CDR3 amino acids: CASSLISNTGELFF. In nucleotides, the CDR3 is TGTGCCAGCAGCTTAATCAGTAACACCGGGGAGCTGTTTTTT.

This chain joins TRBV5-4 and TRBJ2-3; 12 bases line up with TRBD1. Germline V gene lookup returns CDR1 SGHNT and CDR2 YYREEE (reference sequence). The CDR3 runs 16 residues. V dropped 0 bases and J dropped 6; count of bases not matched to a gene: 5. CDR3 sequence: CASSLGGQGASDTQYF. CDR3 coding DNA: TGTGCCAGCAGCTTGGGGGGACAGGGGGCAAGTGATACGCAGTATTTT.

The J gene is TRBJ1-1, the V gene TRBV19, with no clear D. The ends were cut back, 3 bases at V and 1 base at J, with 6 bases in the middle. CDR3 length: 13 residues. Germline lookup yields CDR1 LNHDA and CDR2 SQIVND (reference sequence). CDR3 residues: CASSITQNTEAFF. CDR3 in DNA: TGTGCCAGTAGTATCACTCAGAACACTGAAGCTTTCTTT.

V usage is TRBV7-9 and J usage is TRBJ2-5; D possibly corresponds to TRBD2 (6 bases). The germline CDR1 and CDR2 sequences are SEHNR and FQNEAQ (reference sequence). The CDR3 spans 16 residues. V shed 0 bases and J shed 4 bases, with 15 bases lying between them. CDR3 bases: TGTGCCAGCAGCTTAGCGCAGGTGGCGGGGTCAGAGACCCAGTACTTC. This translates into CASSLAQVAGSETQYF. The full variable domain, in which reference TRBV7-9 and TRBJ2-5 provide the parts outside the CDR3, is DTGVSQNPRHKITKRGQNVTFRCDPISEHNRLYWYRQTLGQGPEFLTYFQNEAQLEKSRLLSDRFSAERPKGSFSTLEIQRTEQGDSAMYLCASSLAQVAGSETQYFGPGTRLLVL.

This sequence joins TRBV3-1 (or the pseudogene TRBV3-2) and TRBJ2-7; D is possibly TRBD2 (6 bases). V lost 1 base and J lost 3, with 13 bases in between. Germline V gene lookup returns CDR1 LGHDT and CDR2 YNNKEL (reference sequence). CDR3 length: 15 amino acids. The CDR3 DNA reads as TGTGCCAGCAGCCAAGCGTATGGAGGGGACTACGAGCAGTACTTC. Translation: CASSQAYGGDYEQYF.

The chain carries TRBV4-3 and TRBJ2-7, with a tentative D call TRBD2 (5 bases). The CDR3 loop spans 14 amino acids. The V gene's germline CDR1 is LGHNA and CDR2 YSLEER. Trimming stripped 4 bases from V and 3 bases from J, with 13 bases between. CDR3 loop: CASSRSVGGYEQYF. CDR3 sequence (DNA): TGCGCCAGCAGCCGCAGCGTAGGAGGCTACGAGCAGTACTTC.

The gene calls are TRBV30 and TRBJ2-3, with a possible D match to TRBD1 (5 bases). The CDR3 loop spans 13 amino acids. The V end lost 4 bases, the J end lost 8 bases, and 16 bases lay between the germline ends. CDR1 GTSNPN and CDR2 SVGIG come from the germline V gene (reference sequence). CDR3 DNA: TGTGCCTGGACTGGACACTTGCAGGGTACGCAGTATTTT. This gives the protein CAWTGHLQGTQYF.

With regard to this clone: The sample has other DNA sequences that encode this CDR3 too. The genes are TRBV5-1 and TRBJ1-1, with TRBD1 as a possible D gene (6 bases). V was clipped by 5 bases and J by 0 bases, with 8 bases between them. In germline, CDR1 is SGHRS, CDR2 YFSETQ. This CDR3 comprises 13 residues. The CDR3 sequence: CASRGQLNTEAFF. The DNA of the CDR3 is TGCGCCAGCAGAGGACAGCTGAACACTGAAGCTTTCTTT. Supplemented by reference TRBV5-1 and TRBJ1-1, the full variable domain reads KAGVTQTPRYLIKTRGQQVTLSCSPISGHRSVSWYQQTPGQGLQFLFEYFSETQRNKGNFPGRFSGRQFSNSRSEMNVSTLELGDSALYLCASRGQLNTEAFFGQGTRLTVV.

CDR3 sequence reads: CASSLGDRGRGNTIYF. CDR3 DNA sequence: TGTGCCAGCAGCTTAGGGGACAGGGGGCGCGGAAACACCATATATTTT. This rearrangement joins TRBV7-2 to TRBJ1-3, with 12 bases lining up with TRBD1. CDR3 length: 16 amino acids. Germline loops: CDR1 SGHTA, CDR2 FQGNSA. The junction had 2 bases not matched to a gene; V was cut back by 1 base and J by 4 bases.

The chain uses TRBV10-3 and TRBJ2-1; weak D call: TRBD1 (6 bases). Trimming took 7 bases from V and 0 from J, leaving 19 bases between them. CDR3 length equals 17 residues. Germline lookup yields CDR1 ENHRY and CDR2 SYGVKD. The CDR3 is CAIKDSGHQRSYNEQFF. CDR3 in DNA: TGTGCCATCAAGGACTCGGGACACCAACGCTCCTACAATGAGCAGTTCTTC.

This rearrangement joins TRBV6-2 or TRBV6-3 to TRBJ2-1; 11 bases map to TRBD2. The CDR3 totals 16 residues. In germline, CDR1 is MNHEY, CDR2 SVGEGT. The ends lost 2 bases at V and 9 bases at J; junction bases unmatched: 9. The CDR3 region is CASSYPASGGRGEQFF. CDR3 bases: TGTGCCAGCAGTTACCCGGCTAGCGGGGGGCGGGGTGAGCAGTTCTTC.